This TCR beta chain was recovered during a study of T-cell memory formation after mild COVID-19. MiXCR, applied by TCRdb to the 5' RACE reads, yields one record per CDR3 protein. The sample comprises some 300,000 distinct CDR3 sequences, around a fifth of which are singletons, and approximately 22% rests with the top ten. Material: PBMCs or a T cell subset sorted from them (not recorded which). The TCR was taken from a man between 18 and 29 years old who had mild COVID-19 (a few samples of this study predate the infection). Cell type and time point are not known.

CDR3 sequence (DNA): TGTGCCACCAGCAGACCATTGGGAGGGGTTAGCTACACCTTC. Amino acids: CATSRPLGGVSYTF. The rearrangement joins TRBV15 to TRBJ1-2, with D possibly matching TRBD1 (5 bases). Trimming took off 2 bases at V and 9 bases at J, with 16 bases between the two ends. Germline CDR1 is LNHNV and CDR2 is YYDKDF (reference sequence). This CDR3 comprises 14 residues.